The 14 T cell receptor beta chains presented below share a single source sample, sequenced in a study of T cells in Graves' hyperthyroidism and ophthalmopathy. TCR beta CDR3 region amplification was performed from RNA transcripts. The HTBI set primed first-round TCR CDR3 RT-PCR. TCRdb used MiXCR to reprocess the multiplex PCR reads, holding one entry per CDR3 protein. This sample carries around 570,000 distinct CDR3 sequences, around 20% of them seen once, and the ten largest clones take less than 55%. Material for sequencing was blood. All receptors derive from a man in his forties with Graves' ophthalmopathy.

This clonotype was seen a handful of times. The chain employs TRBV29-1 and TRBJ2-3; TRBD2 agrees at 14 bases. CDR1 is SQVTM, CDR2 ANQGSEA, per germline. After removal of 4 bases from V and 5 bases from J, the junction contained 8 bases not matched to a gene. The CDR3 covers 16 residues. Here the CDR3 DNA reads TGCAGCGTTGCTCCGGGACTAGCGGGAGTTGGAGATACGCAGTATTTT. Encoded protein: CSVAPGLAGVGDTQYF.

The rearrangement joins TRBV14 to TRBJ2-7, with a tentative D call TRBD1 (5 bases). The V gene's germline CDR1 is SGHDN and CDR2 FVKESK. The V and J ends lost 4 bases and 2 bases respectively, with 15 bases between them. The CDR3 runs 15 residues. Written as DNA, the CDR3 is TGTGCCAGCAGCCTCGGACACGCCTCTACCTACGAGCAGTACTTC. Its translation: CASSLGHASTYEQYF. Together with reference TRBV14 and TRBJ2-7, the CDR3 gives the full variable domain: EAGVTQFPSHSVIEKGQTVTLRCDPISGHDNLYWYRRVMGKEIKFLLHFVKESKQDESGMPNNRFLAERTGGTYSTLKVQPAELEDSGVYFCASSLGHASTYEQYFGPGTRLTVT.

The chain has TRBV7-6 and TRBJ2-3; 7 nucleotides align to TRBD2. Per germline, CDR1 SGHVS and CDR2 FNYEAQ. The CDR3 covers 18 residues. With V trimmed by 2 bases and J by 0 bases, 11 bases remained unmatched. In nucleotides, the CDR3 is TGTGCCAGCAGCTTATCCCGGAGATCTAGCGGAAGCACAGATACGCAGTATTTT. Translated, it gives CASSLSRRSSGSTDTQYF.

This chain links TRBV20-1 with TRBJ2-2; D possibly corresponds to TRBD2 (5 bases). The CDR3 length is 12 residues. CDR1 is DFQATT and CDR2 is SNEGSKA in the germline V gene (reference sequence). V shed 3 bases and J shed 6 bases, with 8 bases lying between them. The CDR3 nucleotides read TGCAGTGCTAGTAGCGCCCCCGGGGAGCTGTTTTTT. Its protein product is CSASSAPGELFF.

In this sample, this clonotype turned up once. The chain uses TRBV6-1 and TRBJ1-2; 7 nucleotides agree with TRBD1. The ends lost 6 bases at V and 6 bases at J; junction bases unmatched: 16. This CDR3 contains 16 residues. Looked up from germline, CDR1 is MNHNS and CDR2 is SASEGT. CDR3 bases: TGTGCCAGCAGCGCCCCGTTAAGGGGGCGGGTAGATGGCTACACCTTC. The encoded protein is CASSAPLRGRVDGYTF.

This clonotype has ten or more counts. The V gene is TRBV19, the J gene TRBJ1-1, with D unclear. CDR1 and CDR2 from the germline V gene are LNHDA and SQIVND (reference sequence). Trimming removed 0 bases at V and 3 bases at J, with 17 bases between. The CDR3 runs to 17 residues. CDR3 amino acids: CASSIDFGRRVDTEAFF. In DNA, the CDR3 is TGTGCCAGTAGTATAGATTTCGGCCGGAGGGTAGACACTGAAGCTTTCTTT.

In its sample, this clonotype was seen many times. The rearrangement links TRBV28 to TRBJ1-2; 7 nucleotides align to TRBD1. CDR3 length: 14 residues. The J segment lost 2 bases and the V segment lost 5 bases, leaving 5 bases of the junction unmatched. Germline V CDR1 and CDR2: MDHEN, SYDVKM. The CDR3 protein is CASSRTGLNYGYTF. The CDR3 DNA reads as TGTGCCAGCAGTCGGACAGGCCTAAACTATGGCTACACCTTC.

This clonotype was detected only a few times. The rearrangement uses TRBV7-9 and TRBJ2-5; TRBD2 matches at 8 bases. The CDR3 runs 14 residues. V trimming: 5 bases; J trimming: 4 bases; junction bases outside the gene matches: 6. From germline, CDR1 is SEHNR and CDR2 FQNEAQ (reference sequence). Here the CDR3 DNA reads TGTGCCAGCAGCCCCAGCGGGAGAGGAGAGACCCAGTACTTC. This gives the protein CASSPSGRGETQYF.

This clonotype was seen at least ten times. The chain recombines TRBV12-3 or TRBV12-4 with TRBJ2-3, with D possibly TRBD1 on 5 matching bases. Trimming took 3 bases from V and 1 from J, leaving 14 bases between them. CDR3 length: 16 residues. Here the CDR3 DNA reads TGTGCCAGCAGTTTTTACACAGACAGAGGCACAGATACGCAGTATTTT. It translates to CASSFYTDRGTDTQYF.

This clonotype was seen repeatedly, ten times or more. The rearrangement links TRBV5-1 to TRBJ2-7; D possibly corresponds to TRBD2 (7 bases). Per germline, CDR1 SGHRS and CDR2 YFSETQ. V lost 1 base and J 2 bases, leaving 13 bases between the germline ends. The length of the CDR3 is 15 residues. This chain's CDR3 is CASSLSSGTTYEQYF. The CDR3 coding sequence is TGCGCCAGCAGCTTGAGCAGCGGGACAACCTACGAGCAGTACTTC.

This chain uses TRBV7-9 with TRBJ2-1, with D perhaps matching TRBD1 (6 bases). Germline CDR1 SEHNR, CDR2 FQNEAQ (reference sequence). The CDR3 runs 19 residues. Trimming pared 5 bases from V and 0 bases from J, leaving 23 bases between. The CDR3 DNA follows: TGTGCCAGCAGCCCTAGGGTACTAGGGACACTAAGCTCCTACAATGAGCAGTTCTTC. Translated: CASSPRVLGTLSSYNEQFF.

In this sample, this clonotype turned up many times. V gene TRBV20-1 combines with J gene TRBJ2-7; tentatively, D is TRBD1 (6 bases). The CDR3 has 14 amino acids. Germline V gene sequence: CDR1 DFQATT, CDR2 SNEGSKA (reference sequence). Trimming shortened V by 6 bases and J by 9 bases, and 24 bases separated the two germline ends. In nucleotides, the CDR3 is TGCAGTGCCTCCCGGGACACCTACCGACATGGGCAGTACTTC. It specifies CSASRDTYRHGQYF.

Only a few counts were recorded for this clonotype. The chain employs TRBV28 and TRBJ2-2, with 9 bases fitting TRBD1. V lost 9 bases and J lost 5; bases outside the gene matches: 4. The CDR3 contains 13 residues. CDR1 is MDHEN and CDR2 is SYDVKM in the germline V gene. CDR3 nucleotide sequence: TGTGCCAGTGGGACAGGGTGGACCGGGGAGCTGTTTTTT. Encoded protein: CASGTGWTGELFF.

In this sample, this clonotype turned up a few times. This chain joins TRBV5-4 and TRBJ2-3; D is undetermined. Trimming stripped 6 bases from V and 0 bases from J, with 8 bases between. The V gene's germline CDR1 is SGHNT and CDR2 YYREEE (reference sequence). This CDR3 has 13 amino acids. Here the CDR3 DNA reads TGTGCCAGCACAGACCCTAGCACAGATACGCAGTATTTT. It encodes CASTDPSTDTQYF. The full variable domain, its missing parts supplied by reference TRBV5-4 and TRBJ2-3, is ETGVTQSPTHLIKTRGQQVTLRCSSQSGHNTVSWYQQALGQGPQFIFQYYREEENGRGNFPPRFSGLQFPNYSSELNVNALELDDSALYLCASTDPSTDTQYFGPGTRLTVL.